The 23 T cell receptor beta chains below all came from one sample that was sequenced in a study of blood T cells in healthy people across ages. A second roughly 6 to 12 cycle PCR used barcoded and J-beta primers. TCRdb re-called the 5' RACE reads with MiXCR, one entry per CDR3 protein. Of about 1.1 million distinct CDR3 sequences in the sample, approximately 38% were seen once. Material for sequencing was blood. Receptors originate from a young man in good health.

This sequence joins TRBV20-1 and TRBJ2-1; 8 positions agree with TRBD2. Germline CDR1 reads DFQATT; CDR2 reads SNEGSKA (reference sequence). Trimming took 7 bases from V and 8 from J; bases not matched to a gene: 10. CDR3 length: 13 residues. The CDR3 sequence is CSVRRGGQDEQFF. The CDR3 DNA reads as TGCAGTGTCCGACGGGGGGGCCAGGATGAGCAGTTCTTC.

The rearrangement uses TRBV4-2 and TRBJ2-3; no clear D. CDR1 is LGHNA and CDR2 is YNFKEQ in the germline V gene. The CDR3 consists of 17 residues. Trimming cost V 2 bases and J 2 bases, with 17 bases left between them. Here the CDR3 reads CASSQTDLSSYTDTQYF. The CDR3, as DNA: TGTGCCAGCAGCCAAACCGACTTATCATCCTACACAGATACGCAGTATTTT.

The chain links TRBV2 to TRBJ1-1; D perhaps matches TRBD1 (6 bases). The CDR3 totals 12 residues. The V end lost 9 bases, the J end lost 5 bases, and 13 bases lay between the germline ends. Germline CDR1 is SNHLY and CDR2 is FYNNEI. The DNA for the CDR3 is TGTGCCAGAACCAGGGGTATTACTGAAGCTTTCTTT. This codes for CARTRGITEAFF.

This clonotype was seen only a few times. The chain is built from TRBV7-3 and TRBJ1-3, with a possible D match to TRBD1 (5 bases). The V end was cut by 2 bases, the J end by 2 bases, with 10 bases between. The CDR3 totals 15 residues. The germline V gene encodes CDR1 SGHTA and CDR2 FQGTGA. This CDR3 reads CASSLSSRAGNTIYF. CDR3 in DNA: TGTGCCAGCAGCTTATCATCCAGGGCTGGAAACACCATATATTTT. The full variable domain, rest sourced from reference TRBV7-3 and TRBJ1-3, is GAGVSQTPSNKVTEKGKYVELRCDPISGHTALYWYRQSLGQGPEFLIYFQGTGAADDSGLPNDRFFAVRPEGSVSTLKIQRTERGDSAVYLCASSLSSRAGNTIYFGEGSWLTVV.

There are a few counts of this clonotype. The V call is TRBV11-2, the J call TRBJ2-5, with TRBD2 as a possible D gene (6 bases). V lost 5 bases to trimming and J lost 4 bases, with 14 bases between them. CDR1 is SGHAT, CDR2 FQNNGV, per germline. CDR3 length: 14 residues. The CDR3 DNA is TGTGCCAGCAGCCCTATGGGAGCGGGAGAGACCCAGTACTTC. It codes for CASSPMGAGETQYF.

The chain employs TRBV7-2 and TRBJ1-4; D not certain. Trimming shortened V by 5 bases and J by 3 bases, and 16 bases separated the two germline ends. CDR1 and CDR2 (germline): SGHTA, FQGNSA. CDR3 length: 16 amino acids. The DNA for the CDR3 is TGTGCCAGCAGCCCGATTTGGGAGGCCCCTAATGAAAAACTGTTTTTT. Protein sequence: CASSPIWEAPNEKLFF. The whole variable domain, remainder taken from reference TRBV7-2 and TRBJ1-4, is GAGVSQSPSNKVTEKGKDVELRCDPISGHTALYWYRQSLGQGLEFLIYFQGNSAPDKSGLPSDRFSAERTGGSVSTLTIQRTQQEDSAVYLCASSPIWEAPNEKLFFGSGTQLSVL.

The CDR3 protein is CASSLAEATDTQYF. DNA of the CDR3: TGTGCCAGCAGCTTAGCGGAAGCCACAGATACGCAGTATTTT. This chain connects TRBV7-2 to TRBJ2-3, with D hard to call. Germline V gene data show CDR1 as SGHTA and CDR2 as FQGNSA. The CDR3 runs to 14 residues. V shed 0 bases and J shed 2 bases, with 6 bases lying between them.

The V call is TRBV12-3 or TRBV12-4, the J call TRBJ1-4, with TRBD1 as a possible D gene (5 bases). The CDR3 is 15 amino acids. The V end lost 7 bases, the J end lost 0 bases, and 12 bases lay between the germline ends. Here the CDR3 reads CASTWGGATNEKLFF. DNA of the CDR3: TGTGCCAGCACCTGGGGGGGGGCAACTAATGAAAAACTGTTTTTT.

The chain links TRBV9 to TRBJ2-2; D is possibly TRBD2 (6 bases). Germline V gene sequence: CDR1 SGDLS, CDR2 YYNGEE. The CDR3 is 15 residues long. Trimming stripped 4 bases from V and 3 bases from J, with 13 bases between. The CDR3 sequence: CASSPRGYDTGELFF. The CDR3 DNA reads TGTGCCAGCAGCCCCCGGGGGTACGACACCGGGGAGCTGTTTTTT.

This sequence joins TRBV20-1 and TRBJ2-3; D may be TRBD1 or TRBD2 (6 bases each). Trimming shortened V by 5 bases and J by 11 bases, and 17 bases separated the two germline ends. Per the germline V gene, CDR1 is DFQATT and CDR2 is SNEGSKA (reference sequence). This CDR3 contains 12 residues. The CDR3 reads CSAHTGGRVQYF. As DNA, the CDR3 is TGCAGTGCTCATACCGGGGGCCGAGTGCAGTATTTT.

The chain employs TRBV5-1 and TRBJ1-1; 7 bases line up with TRBD1. The CDR3 totals 14 residues. Germline loops: CDR1 SGHRS, CDR2 YFSETQ. With 3 bases clipped from V and 3 bases from J, the junction kept 5 bases outside the gene matches. CDR3 region: CASSWATGDTEAFF. The CDR3 DNA sequence: TGCGCCAGCAGCTGGGCAACAGGGGACACTGAAGCTTTCTTT.

The chain uses TRBV29-1 and TRBJ1-2; 7 positions match TRBD1. The V gene end was trimmed by 5 bases and the J gene end by 1 base; junction bases not matched to a gene: 10. The CDR3 sequence is 15 residues long. Germline V gives CDR1 SQVTM, CDR2 ANQGSEA. CDR3 nucleotides: TGCAGCGTTCCTATAAGCCGGGACAGTAACTATGGCTACACCTTC. Protein sequence: CSVPISRDSNYGYTF.

The CDR3, as DNA: TGTGCCAGCAGCCAAGATTACGCCAGGGCTCCCCTCCCGGGGCAGTTCTTC. Its protein is CASSQDYARAPLPGQFF. The chain recombines TRBV3-1 with TRBJ2-1; the D gene is possibly TRBD1 (5 bases). CDR1 LGHDT and CDR2 YNNKEL come from the germline V gene (reference sequence). Trimming cost V 0 bases and J 12 bases, with 24 bases left between them. The CDR3 extends over 17 amino acids.

This clonotype was picked up a small number of times. The V gene is TRBV5-1, the J gene TRBJ2-2; D gene uncertain. V was trimmed by 0 bases and J by 4 bases, leaving 13 bases between them. Germline-derived CDR1 and CDR2 are SGHRS and YFSETQ. The CDR3 is made up of 16 amino acids. The CDR3 spells CASSLVLDAPTGELFF. Here the CDR3 DNA reads TGCGCCAGCAGCTTGGTACTGGACGCACCCACCGGGGAGCTGTTTTTT.

This clonotype has more than one count but fewer than ten. This sequence joins TRBV6-5 and TRBJ1-5; no clear D. Deletions cut 2 bases from V and 1 base from J, with 21 bases between. The V gene's germline CDR1 is MNHEY and CDR2 SVGAGI. CDR3 size: 19 residues. The CDR3 loop reads CASSYRGGMATGSNQPQHF. The CDR3 coding sequence is TGTGCCAGCAGTTACAGAGGAGGGATGGCAACGGGGAGCAATCAGCCCCAGCATTTT.

The V gene is TRBV6-1, the J gene TRBJ1-1; weak D call: TRBD1 (6 bases). Germline-derived CDR1 and CDR2 are MNHNS and SASEGT. The CDR3 loop spans 16 amino acids. V was shortened by 5 bases and J by 3 bases, with 19 bases between the two germline ends. The CDR3 spells CASSPVDSPMDTEAFF. The CDR3 DNA is TGTGCCAGCAGTCCCGTGGACAGCCCAATGGACACTGAAGCTTTCTTT.

The chain combines TRBV6-2 or TRBV6-3 with TRBJ2-1, with 8 positions matching TRBD1. Germline-derived CDR1 and CDR2 are MNHEY and SVGEGT. J was trimmed by 8 bases and V by 5 bases; bases with no gene match: 11. There are 15 residues in the CDR3. The CDR3 DNA reads as TGTGCCAGCAGTCCGGACAGGGCGCGCTCGTATGAGCAGTTCTTC. Translating gives CASSPDRARSYEQFF.

The chain recombines TRBV7-8 with TRBJ1-6; weak D call: TRBD1 (6 bases). V lost 4 bases, J lost 7 bases, and 14 bases lay in between. CDR1 is SGHVS, CDR2 FQNEAQ, per germline. CDR3 length: 15 residues. The CDR3 loop reads CASSSGPGGNSPLHF. The CDR3 DNA reads TGTGCCAGCAGCTCCGGCCCTGGGGGCAATTCACCCCTCCACTTT. Based on the CDR3 plus reference TRBV7-8 and TRBJ1-6, the full variable domain is GAGVSQSPRYKVAKRGQDVALRCDPISGHVSLFWYQQALGQGPEFLTYFQNEAQLDKSGLPSDRFFAERPEGSVSTLKIQRTQQEDSAVYLCASSSGPGGNSPLHFGNGTRLTVT.

This clonotype was observed a few times. The gene calls are TRBV4-1 and TRBJ1-4, with 7 nucleotides matching TRBD1. V trimming: 6 bases; J trimming: 7 bases; junction bases outside the gene matches: 14. Germline V gene data show CDR1 as MGHRA and CDR2 as YSYEKL. This CDR3 has 16 amino acids. CDR3 DNA: TGCGCCAGCAGACGAGCGGAGGGGGCTGAGGTTGAAAAACTGTTTTTT. It yields the protein CASRRAEGAEVEKLFF.

A remark on this clonotype: Germline and junction disagree at one end, which may indicate a read error. This rearrangement joins TRBV11-2 to TRBJ2-6, with D maybe TRBD1 (6 bases). Germline CDR1 SGHAT, CDR2 FQNNGV. The CDR3 runs to 14 residues. CDR3 residues: CASSLEPGANVRTF. Written as DNA, the CDR3 is TGTGCCAGCAGCTTAGAGCCAGGGGCCAACGTCCGGACTTTC.

CDR3 sequence: CASSATRFAYNEQFF. CDR3 bases: TGTGCCAGCAGTGCTACTAGATTTGCCTACAATGAGCAGTTCTTC. The chain links TRBV6-1 to TRBJ2-1; a possible D gene is TRBD2 (5 bases). Germline CDR1 reads MNHNS; CDR2 reads SASEGT. CDR3 length: 15 residues. Trimming took 4 bases from V and 2 from J, leaving 12 bases between them.

The V call is TRBV7-9, the J call TRBJ2-5; D may be TRBD2 (5 bases). V was pared by 9 bases and J by 4 bases, with 18 bases between. Germline V gene sequence: CDR1 SEHNR, CDR2 FQNEAQ (reference sequence). The length of the CDR3 is 14 residues. CDR3 region: CASAGLLSRETQYF. The CDR3 DNA reads as TGTGCCAGTGCTGGACTTCTAAGTCGAGAGACCCAGTACTTC.

The V call is TRBV15, the J call TRBJ1-5, with D possibly TRBD1 on 6 matching bases. The length of the CDR3 is 15 residues. Looked up from germline, CDR1 is LNHNV and CDR2 is YYDKDF (reference sequence). Trimming stripped 5 bases from V and 0 bases from J, with 11 bases between. The CDR3 bases are TGTGCCACCAGCGGGACAAAGAATAGCAATCAGCCCCAGCATTTT. It specifies CATSGTKNSNQPQHF.